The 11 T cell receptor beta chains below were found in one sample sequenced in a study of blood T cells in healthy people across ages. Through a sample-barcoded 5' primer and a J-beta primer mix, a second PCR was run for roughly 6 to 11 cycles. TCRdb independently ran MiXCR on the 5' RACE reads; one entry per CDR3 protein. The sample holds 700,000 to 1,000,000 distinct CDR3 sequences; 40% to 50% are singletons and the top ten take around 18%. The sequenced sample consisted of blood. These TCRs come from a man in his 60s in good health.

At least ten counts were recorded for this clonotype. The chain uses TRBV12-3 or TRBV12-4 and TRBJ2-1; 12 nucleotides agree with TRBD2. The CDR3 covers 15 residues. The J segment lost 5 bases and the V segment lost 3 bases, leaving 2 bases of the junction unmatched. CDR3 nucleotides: TGTGCCAGCAGTTTGGCTAGCGGGGGGGACAATGAGCAGTTCTTC. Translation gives CASSLASGGDNEQFF.

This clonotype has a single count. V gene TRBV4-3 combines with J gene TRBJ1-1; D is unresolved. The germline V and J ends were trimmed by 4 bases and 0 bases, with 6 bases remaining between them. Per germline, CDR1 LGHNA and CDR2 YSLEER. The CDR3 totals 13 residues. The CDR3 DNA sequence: TGCGCCAGCAGCCCGATTATGAACACTGAAGCTTTCTTT. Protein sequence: CASSPIMNTEAFF.

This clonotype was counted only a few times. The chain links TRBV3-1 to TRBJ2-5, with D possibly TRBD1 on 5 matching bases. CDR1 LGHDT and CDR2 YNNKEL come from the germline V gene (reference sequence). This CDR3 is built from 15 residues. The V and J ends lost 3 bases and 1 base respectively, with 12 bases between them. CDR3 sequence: CASSHEGDSQETQYF. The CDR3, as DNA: TGTGCCAGCAGCCATGAAGGTGACAGCCAAGAGACCCAGTACTTC.

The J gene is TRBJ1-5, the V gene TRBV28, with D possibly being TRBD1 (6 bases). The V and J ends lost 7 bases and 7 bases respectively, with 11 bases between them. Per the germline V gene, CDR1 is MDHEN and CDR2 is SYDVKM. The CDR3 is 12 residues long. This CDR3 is CASTIGGQPQHF. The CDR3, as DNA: TGTGCCAGCACCATAGGGGGGCAGCCCCAGCATTTT.

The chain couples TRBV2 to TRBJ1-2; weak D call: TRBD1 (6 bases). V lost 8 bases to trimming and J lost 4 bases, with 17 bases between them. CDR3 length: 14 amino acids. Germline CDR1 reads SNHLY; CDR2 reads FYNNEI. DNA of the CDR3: TGTGCCAGCGCGTTGACAGGCGAGAGCTATGGCTACACCTTC. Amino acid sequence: CASALTGESYGYTF.

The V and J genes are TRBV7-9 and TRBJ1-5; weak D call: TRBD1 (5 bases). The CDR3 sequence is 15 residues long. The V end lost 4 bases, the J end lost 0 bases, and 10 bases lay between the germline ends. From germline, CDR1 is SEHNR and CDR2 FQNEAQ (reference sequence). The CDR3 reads CASSSGGYSNQPQHF. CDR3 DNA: TGTGCCAGCAGCTCGGGGGGATATAGCAATCAGCCCCAGCATTTT. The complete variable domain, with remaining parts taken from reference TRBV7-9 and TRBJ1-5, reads DTGVSQNPRHKITKRGQNVTFRCDPISEHNRLYWYRQTLGQGPEFLTYFQNEAQLEKSRLLSDRFSAERPKGSFSTLEIQRTEQGDSAMYLCASSSGGYSNQPQHFGDGTRLSIL.

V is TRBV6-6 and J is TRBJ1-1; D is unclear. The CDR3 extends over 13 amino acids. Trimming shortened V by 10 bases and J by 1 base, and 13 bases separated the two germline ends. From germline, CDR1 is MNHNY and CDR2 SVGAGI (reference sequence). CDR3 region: CATELKRNTEAFF. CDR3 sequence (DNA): TGTGCCACCGAACTGAAAAGGAACACTGAAGCTTTCTTT.

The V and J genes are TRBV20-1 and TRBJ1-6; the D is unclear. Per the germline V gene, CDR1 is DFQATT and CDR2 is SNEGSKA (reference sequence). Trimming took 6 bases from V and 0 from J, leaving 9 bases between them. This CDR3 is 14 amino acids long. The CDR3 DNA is TGCAGTGCCTTCCTCGGCTCCTATAATTCACCCCTCCACTTT. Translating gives CSAFLGSYNSPLHF.

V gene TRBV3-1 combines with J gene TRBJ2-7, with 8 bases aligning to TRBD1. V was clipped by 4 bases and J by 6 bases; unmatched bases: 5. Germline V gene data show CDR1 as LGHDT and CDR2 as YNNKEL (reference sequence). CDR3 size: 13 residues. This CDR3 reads CASSPSTGGEQYF. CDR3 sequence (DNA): TGTGCCAGCAGCCCCAGCACAGGGGGCGAGCAGTACTTC.

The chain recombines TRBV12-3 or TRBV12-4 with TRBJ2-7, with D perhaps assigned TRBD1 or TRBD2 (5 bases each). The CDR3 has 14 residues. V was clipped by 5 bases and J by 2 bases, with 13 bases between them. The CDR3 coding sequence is TGTGCCAGCAGTGCAGGGACCTTAGCCTACGAGCAGTACTTC. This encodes CASSAGTLAYEQYF.

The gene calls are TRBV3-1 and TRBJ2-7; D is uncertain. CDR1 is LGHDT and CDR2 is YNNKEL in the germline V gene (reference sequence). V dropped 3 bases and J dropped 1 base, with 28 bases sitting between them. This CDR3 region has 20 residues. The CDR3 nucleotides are TGTGCCAGCAGCCACGAGGTCGTCGGGCGGATAAAAGAAAATTCCTACGAGCAGTACTTC. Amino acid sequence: CASSHEVVGRIKENSYEQYF.